A selection of T cell receptor beta chains follows, all from one sample in a study of shared clonotypes between healthy human individuals. Libraries were prepared by immunoSEQ multiplex PCR; TCRdb keeps only in-frame clonotypes and omits some of them. Of millions of clones listed, about 94% are singletons. Sequenced material: naive CD8+ T cells sorted from blood. These receptors were taken from a man between 18 and 29 years old in good health. CDR3s include the opening cysteine and the closing phenylalanine or tryptophan. D genes are given only for firm matches. The listing skips clone size in some rows; elsewhere it reads once, few, many or a size class.

DNA: TGCAGCGTTGTTCCCCCGGGGGGGTACGAGCAGTACTTC; CDR3: CSVVPPGGYEQYF; V: TRBV29-1; D: TRBD2; size: -; J: TRBJ2-7
DNA: TGTGCCAGCAGCCCGGGACTAGCATTAAATGAGCAGTTCTTC; CDR3: CASSPGLALNEQFF; V: TRBV6-6; D: TRBD2; size: -; J: TRBJ2-1
DNA: TGTGCCAGCAAGGCGCTACAGGGTTTCGTCGAGCAGTACTTC; CDR3: CASKALQGFVEQYF; V: TRBV27; D: -; size: -; J: TRBJ2-7
DNA: TGTGCCAGCAGTGAAAGCCAGGGATATTTCAACGAGCAGTACTTC; CDR3: CASSESQGYFNEQYF; V: TRBV2; D: -; size: -; J: TRBJ2-7
DNA: TGTGCCAGCAGCTTAGAGTACAGGGTACTTGAGGAGACCCAGTACTTC; CDR3: CASSLEYRVLEETQYF; V: TRBV11-3; D: -; size: -; J: TRBJ2-5
DNA: TGTGCCAGCAGTGAACGAGGGGGATGGACTGAAGCTTTCTTT; CDR3: CASSERGGWTEAFF; V: TRBV6-1; D: -; size: -; J: TRBJ1-1
DNA: TGTGCCAGTAGTATACAAGAGACCCAGTACTTC; CDR3: CASSIQETQYF; V: TRBV19; D: -; size: -; J: TRBJ2-5
DNA: TGTGCCAGCAGTGAAACGAACAGCTACAATGAGCAGTTCTTC; CDR3: CASSETNSYNEQFF; V: TRBV6-1; D: -; size: -; J: TRBJ2-1
DNA: TGTGCCAGCAGCTTAAATCACACAGGTTCCCCCTACGAGCAGTACTTC; CDR3: CASSLNHTGSPYEQYF; V: TRBV7-3; D: -; size: -; J: TRBJ2-7
DNA: TGTGCCTGGAGTGGCCCGTCCCAGAGCTCCTACAATGAGCAGTTCTTC; CDR3: CAWSGPSQSSYNEQFF; V: TRBV30; D: -; size: -; J: TRBJ2-1
DNA: TGCGCCAGCAGCTTGGCGGGGGACACCATATATTTT; CDR3: CASSLAGDTIYF; V: TRBV5-1; D: -; size: -; J: TRBJ1-3
DNA: TGTGCCAGCAGTGAAGTCAGGACCGCGTCCTACGAGCAGTACTTC; CDR3: CASSEVRTASYEQYF; V: TRBV6-1; D: -; size: -; J: TRBJ2-7
DNA: TGTGCCAGTAGTATCCACGGACAGGAGTATAATTCACCCCTCCACTTT; CDR3: CASSIHGQEYNSPLHF; V: TRBV19; D: TRBD1; size: -; J: TRBJ1-6
DNA: TGTGCCATCAGTGAGGGGCGCGGGAACACTGAAGCTTTCTTT; CDR3: CAISEGRGNTEAFF; V: TRBV10-3; D: -; size: few; J: TRBJ1-1
DNA: TGTGCTAGTGCCCAGGGTCCTTTCTCCTACGAGCAGTACTTC; CDR3: CASAQGPFSYEQYF; V: TRBV12-5; D: -; size: -; J: TRBJ2-7
DNA: TGTGCCAGCAGTTTAGCCCGGGACCGCTACGAGCAGTACTTC; CDR3: CASSLARDRYEQYF; V: TRBV27; D: -; size: -; J: TRBJ2-7
DNA: TGCGCCAGCAGCCAAGGGGCAGGCGGGAGCTCCTACAATGAGCAGTTCTTC; CDR3: CASSQGAGGSSYNEQFF; V: TRBV4-3; D: TRBD2; size: -; J: TRBJ2-1
DNA: TGTGCCAGCAGTTCTCGGGGACAGGAGGGCAATGAGCAGTTCTTC; CDR3: CASSSRGQEGNEQFF; V: TRBV6-5; D: TRBD1; size: -; J: TRBJ2-1
DNA: TGTGCCAGCAGCCCGCCGGACGAAGCTGAAGCTTTCTTT; CDR3: CASSPPDEAEAFF; V: TRBV7-8; D: -; size: -; J: TRBJ1-1
DNA: TGTGCCAGCAGCTACACAGGGGATGGCTACACCTTC; CDR3: CASSYTGDGYTF; V: TRBV6-1; D: TRBD1; size: -; J: TRBJ1-2
DNA: TGCGCCAGCAGCCAGACTGGACAGAGTAATCAGCCCCAGCATTTT; CDR3: CASSQTGQSNQPQHF; V: TRBV4-1; D: -; size: -; J: TRBJ1-5
DNA: TGTGCCAGCAGTGTGACAGGGTTGGGTCAGCCCCAGCATTTT; CDR3: CASSVTGLGQPQHF; V: TRBV28; D: TRBD1; size: -; J: TRBJ1-5
DNA: TGTGCCAGCAGCCACCCGGGACAGGCCTTTTCTAGCACAGATACGCAGTATTTT; CDR3: CASSHPGQAFSSTDTQYF; V: TRBV6-9; D: TRBD1; size: -; J: TRBJ2-3
DNA: TGTGCCTCGGTTGGGGCCCGGGACAGGACACAAGAGACCCAGTACTTC; CDR3: CASVGARDRTQETQYF; V: TRBV21-1; D: -; size: -; J: TRBJ2-5
DNA: TGTGCCAGCAGCTTAGGCGGGGACTTGGTCGCGGGGGCCAACGTCCTGACTTTC; CDR3: CASSLGGDLVAGANVLTF; V: TRBV7-9; D: -; size: -; J: TRBJ2-6
DNA: TGTGCCTGGAGTCTCAACAATGAGCAGTTCTTC; CDR3: CAWSLNNEQFF; V: TRBV30; D: -; size: -; J: TRBJ2-1
DNA: TGCGCCAGCAGCCAGGATGGGGTCCGCATGAACACTGAAGCTTTCTTT; CDR3: CASSQDGVRMNTEAFF; V: TRBV5-1; D: -; size: -; J: TRBJ1-1
DNA: TGTGCCATCAGTGAGTCTAGCGCCAGGGGAGGACGGGAGACCCAGTACTTC; CDR3: CAISESSARGGRETQYF; V: TRBV10-3; D: -; size: -; J: TRBJ2-5
DNA: TGTGCCAGCAGCTTAGGGTATAATAATCCCTACGAGCAGTACTTC; CDR3: CASSLGYNNPYEQYF; V: TRBV7-9; D: -; size: -; J: TRBJ2-7
DNA: TGTGCCAGCAGTGAAAGACTGGCCTCCTCCCACGAGCAGTACTTC; CDR3: CASSERLASSHEQYF; V: TRBV6-1; D: -; size: -; J: TRBJ2-7
DNA: TGTGCCAGCAGCCCCCCGGACCCCTCGGCCTACCAAGAGACCCAGTACTTC; CDR3: CASSPPDPSAYQETQYF; V: TRBV7-9; D: -; size: -; J: TRBJ2-5
DNA: TGCGCCAGCAGCTGGGGGGACAGCGATTACGAGCAGTACTTC; CDR3: CASSWGDSDYEQYF; V: TRBV5-1; D: -; size: -; J: TRBJ2-7
DNA: TGTGCCAGCAGCCTCCACCGGGGACTAGCGGAGGGCACAGATACGCAGTATTTT; CDR3: CASSLHRGLAEGTDTQYF; V: TRBV7-2; D: TRBD2; size: once; J: TRBJ2-3
DNA: TGTGCCATCAGTTCTGGACAAACCGGGGAGCTGTTTTTT; CDR3: CAISSGQTGELFF; V: TRBV10-3; D: -; size: -; J: TRBJ2-2
DNA: TGTGCCACCAGCAGGGGCGAAAGCACAGATACGCAGTATTTT; CDR3: CATSRGESTDTQYF; V: TRBV15; D: -; size: -; J: TRBJ2-3
DNA: TGTGCCAGCAGTGAAGGTGCAACTAATGAAAAACTGTTTTTT; CDR3: CASSEGATNEKLFF; V: TRBV2; D: -; size: -; J: TRBJ1-4
DNA: TGCGCCAGCAGCCCCCGACCGGGCGTAACTAATGAAAAACTGTTTTTT; CDR3: CASSPRPGVTNEKLFF; V: TRBV5-1; D: -; size: once; J: TRBJ1-4
DNA: TGTGCCAGCAGCTTAAGCCCTAACACTGAAGCTTTCTTT; CDR3: CASSLSPNTEAFF; V: TRBV5-6; D: -; size: -; J: TRBJ1-1
DNA: TGTGCCAGTAGTATAGTGCTGGAGAACACTGAAGCTTTCTTT; CDR3: CASSIVLENTEAFF; V: TRBV19; D: -; size: -; J: TRBJ1-1
DNA: TGTGCCAGCAGTCCGGGCCTTGGCAATGAGCAGTTCTTC; CDR3: CASSPGLGNEQFF; V: TRBV5-4; D: -; size: once; J: TRBJ2-1
DNA: TGTGCCAGCAGCCCGAGTTTGGGGGGCTACACCTTC; CDR3: CASSPSLGGYTF; V: TRBV13; D: -; size: -; J: TRBJ1-2
DNA: TGTGCCAGCAGCCCCCCCCACACCGGGGAGCTGTTTTTT; CDR3: CASSPPHTGELFF; V: TRBV14; D: -; size: -; J: TRBJ2-2
DNA: TGTGCCAGTAGTATCGATGCGGAGACTGAAGCTTTCTTT; CDR3: CASSIDAETEAFF; V: TRBV19; D: -; size: -; J: TRBJ1-1
DNA: TGTGCCATCAACACAGGGGTTACTAGCACAGATACGCAGTATTTT; CDR3: CAINTGVTSTDTQYF; V: TRBV10-3; D: TRBD1; size: -; J: TRBJ2-3
DNA: TGTGCCTGGCATATTAGCGGGGACAATGAGCAGTTCTTC; CDR3: CAWHISGDNEQFF; V: TRBV30; D: TRBD2; size: -; J: TRBJ2-1
DNA: TGTGCCAGCAGCGCGGACAGGAACACCGGGGAGCTGTTTTTT; CDR3: CASSADRNTGELFF; V: TRBV9; D: -; size: once; J: TRBJ2-2
DNA: TGTGCCAGCAGCTTGCAAGGAGGGTTCTCCTACGAGCAGTACTTC; CDR3: CASSLQGGFSYEQYF; V: TRBV5-6; D: -; size: -; J: TRBJ2-7
DNA: TGCGCCAGCAGTGAATTGTGGACTAGCGGAACGAACACCGGGGAGCTGTTTTTT; CDR3: CASSELWTSGTNTGELFF; V: TRBV10-2; D: TRBD2; size: -; J: TRBJ2-2